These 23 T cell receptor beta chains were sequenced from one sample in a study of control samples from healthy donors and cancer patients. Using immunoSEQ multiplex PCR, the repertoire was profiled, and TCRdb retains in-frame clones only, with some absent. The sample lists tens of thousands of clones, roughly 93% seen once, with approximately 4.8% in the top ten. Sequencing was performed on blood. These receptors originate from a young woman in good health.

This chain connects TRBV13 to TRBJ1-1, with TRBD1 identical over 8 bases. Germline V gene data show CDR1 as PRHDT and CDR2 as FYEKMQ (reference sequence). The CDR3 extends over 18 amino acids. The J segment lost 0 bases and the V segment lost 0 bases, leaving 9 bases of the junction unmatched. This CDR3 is CASSLGDNRGTLNTEAFF. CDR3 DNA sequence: TGTGCCAGCAGCTTAGGTGACAACAGGGGGACCTTGAACACTGAAGCTTTCTTT.

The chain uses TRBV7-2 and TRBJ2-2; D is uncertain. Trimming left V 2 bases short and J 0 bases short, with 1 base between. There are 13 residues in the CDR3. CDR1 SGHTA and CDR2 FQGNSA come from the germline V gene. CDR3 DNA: TGTGCCAGCAGCTTATCGAACACCGGGGAGCTGTTTTTT. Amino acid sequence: CASSLSNTGELFF.

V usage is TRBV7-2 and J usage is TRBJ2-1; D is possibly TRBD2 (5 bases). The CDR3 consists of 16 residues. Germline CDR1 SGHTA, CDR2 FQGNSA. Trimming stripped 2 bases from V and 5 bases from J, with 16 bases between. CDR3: CASSLQSVRRDNEQFF. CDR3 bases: TGTGCCAGCAGCTTACAATCTGTTAGGCGGGACAATGAGCAGTTCTTC.

CDR3: CASSLQGFNEQFF. CDR3 bases: TGTGCCAGCAGCTTACAGGGTTTCAATGAGCAGTTCTTC. V usage is TRBV7-8 and J usage is TRBJ2-1; TRBD1 might be the D (5 bases). Trimming cost V 2 bases and J 6 bases, with 8 bases left between them. Germline V gene lookup returns CDR1 SGHVS and CDR2 FQNEAQ. CDR3 length equals 13 residues.

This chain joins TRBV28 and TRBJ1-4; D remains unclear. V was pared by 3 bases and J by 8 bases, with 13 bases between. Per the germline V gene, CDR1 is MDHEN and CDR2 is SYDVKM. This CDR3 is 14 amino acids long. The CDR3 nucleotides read TGTGCCAGCAGTTTTGTCGTCCGAGAGGAAAAACTGTTTTTT. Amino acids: CASSFVVREEKLFF.

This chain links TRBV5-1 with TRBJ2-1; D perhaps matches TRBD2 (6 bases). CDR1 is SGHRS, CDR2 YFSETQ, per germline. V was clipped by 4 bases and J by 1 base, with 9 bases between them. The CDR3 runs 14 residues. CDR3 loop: CASSGDLSYNEQFF. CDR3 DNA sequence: TGCGCCAGCAGCGGGGACTTGTCCTACAATGAGCAGTTCTTC.

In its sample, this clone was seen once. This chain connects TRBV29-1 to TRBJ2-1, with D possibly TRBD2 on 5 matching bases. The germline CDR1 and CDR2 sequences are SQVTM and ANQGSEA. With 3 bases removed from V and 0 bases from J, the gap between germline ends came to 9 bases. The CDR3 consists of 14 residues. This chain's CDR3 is CSVEVGVSYNEQFF. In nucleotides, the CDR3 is TGCAGCGTTGAGGTCGGGGTCTCCTACAATGAGCAGTTCTTC.

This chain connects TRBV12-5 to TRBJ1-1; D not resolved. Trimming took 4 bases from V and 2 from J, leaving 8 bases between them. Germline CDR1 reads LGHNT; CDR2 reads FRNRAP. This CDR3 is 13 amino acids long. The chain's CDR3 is CASGWEANTEAFF. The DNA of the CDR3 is TGTGCTAGTGGTTGGGAGGCAAACACTGAAGCTTTCTTT.

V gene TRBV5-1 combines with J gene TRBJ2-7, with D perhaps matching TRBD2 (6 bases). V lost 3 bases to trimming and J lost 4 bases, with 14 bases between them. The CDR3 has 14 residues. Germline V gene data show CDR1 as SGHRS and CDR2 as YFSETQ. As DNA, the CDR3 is TGCGCCAGCAGCTCCAGTGGCGGGGCTTACGAGCAGTACTTC. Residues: CASSSSGGAYEQYF.

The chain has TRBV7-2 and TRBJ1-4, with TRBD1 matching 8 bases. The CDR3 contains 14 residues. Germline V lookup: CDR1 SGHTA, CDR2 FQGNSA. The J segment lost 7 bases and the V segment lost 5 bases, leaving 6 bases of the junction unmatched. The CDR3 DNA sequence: TGTGCCAGCAGCATCAGGGACAGGCGTGAAAAACTGTTTTTT. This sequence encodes CASSIRDRREKLFF.

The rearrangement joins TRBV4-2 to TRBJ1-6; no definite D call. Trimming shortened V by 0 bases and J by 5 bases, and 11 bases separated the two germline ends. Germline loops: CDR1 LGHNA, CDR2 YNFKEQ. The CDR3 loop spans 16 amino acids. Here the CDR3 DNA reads TGTGCCAGCAGCCAAGACTATGGCAGGAATAATTCACCCCTCCACTTT. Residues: CASSQDYGRNNSPLHF.

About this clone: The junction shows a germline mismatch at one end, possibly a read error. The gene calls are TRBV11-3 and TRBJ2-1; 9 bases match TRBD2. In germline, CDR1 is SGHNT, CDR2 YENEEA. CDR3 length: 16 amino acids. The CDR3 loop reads CASSLEFSGSWNEQFF. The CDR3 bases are TGTGCCAGCAGCCTAGAGTTTAGCGGGAGTTGGAATGAGCAGTTCTTC. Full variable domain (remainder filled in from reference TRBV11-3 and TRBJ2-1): EAGVVQSPRYKIIEKKQPVAFWCNPISGHNTLYWYLQNLGQGPELLIRYENEEAVDDSQLPKDRFSAERLKGVDSTLKIQPAELGDSAVYLCASSLEFSGSWNEQFFGPGTRLTVL.

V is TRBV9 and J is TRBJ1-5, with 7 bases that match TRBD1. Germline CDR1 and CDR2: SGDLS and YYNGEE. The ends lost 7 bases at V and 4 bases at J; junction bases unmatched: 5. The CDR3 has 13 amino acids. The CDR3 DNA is TGTGCCAGCGGCCGGGACAGAAATCAGCCCCAGCATTTT. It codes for CASGRDRNQPQHF.

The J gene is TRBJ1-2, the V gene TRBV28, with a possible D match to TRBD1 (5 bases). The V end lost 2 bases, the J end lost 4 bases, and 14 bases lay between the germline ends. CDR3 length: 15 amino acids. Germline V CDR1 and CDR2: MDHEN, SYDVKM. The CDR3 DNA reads TGTGCCAGCAGTTTAGGGGGGTTGGGACTCTATGGCTACACCTTC. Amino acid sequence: CASSLGGLGLYGYTF.

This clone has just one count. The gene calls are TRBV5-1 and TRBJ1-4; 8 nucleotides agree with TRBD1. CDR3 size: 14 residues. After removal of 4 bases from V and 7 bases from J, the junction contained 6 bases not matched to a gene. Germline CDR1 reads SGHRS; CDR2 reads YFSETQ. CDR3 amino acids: CASSVTGDFEKLFF. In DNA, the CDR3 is TGCGCCAGCAGCGTGACAGGGGATTTTGAAAAACTGTTTTTT. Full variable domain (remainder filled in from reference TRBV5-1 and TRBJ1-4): KAGVTQTPRYLIKTRGQQVTLSCSPISGHRSVSWYQQTPGQGLQFLFEYFSETQRNKGNFPGRFSGRQFSNSRSEMNVSTLELGDSALYLCASSVTGDFEKLFFGSGTQLSVL.

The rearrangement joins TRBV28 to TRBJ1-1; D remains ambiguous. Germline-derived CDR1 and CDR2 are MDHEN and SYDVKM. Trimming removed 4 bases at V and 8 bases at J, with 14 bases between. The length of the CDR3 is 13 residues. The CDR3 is CASSYQTVLEAFF. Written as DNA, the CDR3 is TGTGCCAGCAGTTACCAAACAGTACTCGAAGCTTTCTTT.

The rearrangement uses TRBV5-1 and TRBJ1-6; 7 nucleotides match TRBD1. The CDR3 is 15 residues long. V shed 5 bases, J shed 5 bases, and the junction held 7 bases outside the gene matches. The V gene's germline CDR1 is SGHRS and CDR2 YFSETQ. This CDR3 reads CASSRDRENNSPLHF. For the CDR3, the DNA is TGCGCCAGCAGTCGTGACAGGGAGAATAATTCACCCCTCCACTTT.

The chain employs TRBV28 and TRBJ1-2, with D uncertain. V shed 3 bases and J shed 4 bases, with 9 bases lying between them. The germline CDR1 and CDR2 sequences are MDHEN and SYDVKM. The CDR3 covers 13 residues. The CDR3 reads CASSFTGSYGYTF. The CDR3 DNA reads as TGTGCCAGCAGTTTTACGGGGAGCTATGGCTACACCTTC.

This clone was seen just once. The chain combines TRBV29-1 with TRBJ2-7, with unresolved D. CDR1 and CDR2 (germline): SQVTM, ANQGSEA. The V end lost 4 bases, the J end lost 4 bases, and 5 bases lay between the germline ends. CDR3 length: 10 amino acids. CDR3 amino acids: CSVGEYEQYF. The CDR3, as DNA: TGCAGCGTTGGCGAGTACGAGCAGTACTTC.

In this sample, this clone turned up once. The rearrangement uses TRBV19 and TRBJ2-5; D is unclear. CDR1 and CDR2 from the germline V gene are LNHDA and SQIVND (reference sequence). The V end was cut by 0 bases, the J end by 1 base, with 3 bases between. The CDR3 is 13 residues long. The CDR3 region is CASSIDSQETQYF. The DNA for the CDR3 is TGTGCCAGTAGTATAGACAGCCAAGAGACCCAGTACTTC.

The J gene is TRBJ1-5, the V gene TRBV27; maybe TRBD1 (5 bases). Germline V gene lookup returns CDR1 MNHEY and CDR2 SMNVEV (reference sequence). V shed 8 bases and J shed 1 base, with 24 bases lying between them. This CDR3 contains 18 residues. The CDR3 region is CASARRGDQGSSNQPQHF. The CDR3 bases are TGTGCCAGCGCGCGTCGGGGGGATCAAGGTTCCAGCAATCAGCCCCAGCATTTT.

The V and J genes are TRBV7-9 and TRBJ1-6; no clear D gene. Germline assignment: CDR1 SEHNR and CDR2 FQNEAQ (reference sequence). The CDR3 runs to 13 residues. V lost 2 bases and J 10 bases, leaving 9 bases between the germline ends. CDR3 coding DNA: TGTGCCAGCAGCTTATTGTACGAGTCACCCCTCCACTTT. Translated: CASSLLYESPLHF.

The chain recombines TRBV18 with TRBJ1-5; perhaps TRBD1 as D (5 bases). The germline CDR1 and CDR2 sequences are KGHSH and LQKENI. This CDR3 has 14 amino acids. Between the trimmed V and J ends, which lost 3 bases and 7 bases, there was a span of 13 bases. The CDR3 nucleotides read TGTGCCAGCTCACCGGGTAGGGAGGGGCAGCCCCAGCATTTT. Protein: CASSPGREGQPQHF.